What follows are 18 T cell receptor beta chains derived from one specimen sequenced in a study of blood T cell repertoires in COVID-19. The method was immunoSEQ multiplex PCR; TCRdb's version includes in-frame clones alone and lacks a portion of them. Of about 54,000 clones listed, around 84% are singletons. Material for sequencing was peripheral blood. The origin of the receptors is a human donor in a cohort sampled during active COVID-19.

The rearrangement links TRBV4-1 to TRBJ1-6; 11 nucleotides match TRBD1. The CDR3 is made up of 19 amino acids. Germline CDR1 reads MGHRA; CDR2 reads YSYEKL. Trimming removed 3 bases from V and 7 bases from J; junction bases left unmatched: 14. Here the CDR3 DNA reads TGCGCCAGCAGCCATCCCGGGACAGGGGGTTTGTCGTGGAATTCACCCCTCCACTTT. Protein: CASSHPGTGGLSWNSPLHF.

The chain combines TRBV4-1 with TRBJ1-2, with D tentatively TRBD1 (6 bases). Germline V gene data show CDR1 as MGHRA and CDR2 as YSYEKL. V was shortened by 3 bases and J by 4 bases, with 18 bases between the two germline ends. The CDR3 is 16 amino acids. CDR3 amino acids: CASSQTGGGQGYGYTF. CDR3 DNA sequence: TGCGCCAGCAGCCAGACTGGGGGGGGGCAGGGCTATGGCTACACCTTC.

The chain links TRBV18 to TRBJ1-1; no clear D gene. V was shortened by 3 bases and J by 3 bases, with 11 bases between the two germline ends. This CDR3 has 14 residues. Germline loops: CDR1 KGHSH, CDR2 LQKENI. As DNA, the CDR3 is TGTGCCAGCTCACCTACGGGTAGAGACACTGAAGCTTTCTTT. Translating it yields CASSPTGRDTEAFF. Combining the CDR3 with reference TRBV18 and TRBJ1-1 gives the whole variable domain NAGVMQNPRHLVRRRGQEARLRCSPMKGHSHVYWYRQLPEEGLKFMVYLQKENIIDESGMPKERFSAEFPKEGPSILRIQQVVRGDSAAYFCASSPTGRDTEAFFGQGTRLTVV.

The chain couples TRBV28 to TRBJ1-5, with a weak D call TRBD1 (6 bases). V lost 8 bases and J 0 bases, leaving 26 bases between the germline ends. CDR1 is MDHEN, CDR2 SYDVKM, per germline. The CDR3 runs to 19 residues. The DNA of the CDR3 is TGTGCCAGCCGCTATCCCTCGGGCAGGGGCGGGTATAGCAATCAGCCCCAGCATTTT. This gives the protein CASRYPSGRGGYSNQPQHF.

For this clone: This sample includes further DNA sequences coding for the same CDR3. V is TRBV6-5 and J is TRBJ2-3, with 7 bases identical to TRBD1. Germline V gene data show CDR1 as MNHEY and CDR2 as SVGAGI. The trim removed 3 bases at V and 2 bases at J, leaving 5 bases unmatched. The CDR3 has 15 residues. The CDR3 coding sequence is TGTGCCAGCAGTTATTCCGGGACAGCCACAGATACGCAGTATTTT. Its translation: CASSYSGTATDTQYF.

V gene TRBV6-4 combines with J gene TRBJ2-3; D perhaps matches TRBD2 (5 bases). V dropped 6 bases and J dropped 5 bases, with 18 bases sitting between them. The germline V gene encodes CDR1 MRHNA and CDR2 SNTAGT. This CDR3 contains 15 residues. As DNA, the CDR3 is TGTGCCAGCAGCATCGGCGGATGGGCGGGAGATACGCAGTATTTT. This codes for CASSIGGWAGDTQYF.

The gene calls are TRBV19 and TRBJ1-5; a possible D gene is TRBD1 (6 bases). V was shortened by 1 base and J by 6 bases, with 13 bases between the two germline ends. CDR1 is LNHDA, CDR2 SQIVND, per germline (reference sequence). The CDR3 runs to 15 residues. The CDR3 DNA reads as TGTGCCAGTAGTATAGGCAGGGGTGTCATTCAGCCCCAGCATTTT. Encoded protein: CASSIGRGVIQPQHF.

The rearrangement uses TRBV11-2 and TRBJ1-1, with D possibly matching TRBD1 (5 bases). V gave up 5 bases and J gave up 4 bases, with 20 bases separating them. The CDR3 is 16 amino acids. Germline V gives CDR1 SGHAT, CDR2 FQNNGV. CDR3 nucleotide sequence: TGTGCCAGCAGCCCACCCCGGACACCTCAGGGCACTGAAGCTTTCTTT. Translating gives CASSPPRTPQGTEAFF.

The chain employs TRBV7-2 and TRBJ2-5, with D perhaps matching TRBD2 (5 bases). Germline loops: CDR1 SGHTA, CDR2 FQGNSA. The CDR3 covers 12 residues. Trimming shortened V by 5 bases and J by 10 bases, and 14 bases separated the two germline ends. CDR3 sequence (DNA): TGTGCCAGCAGCATTGCTGACGAGGGCCAGTACTTC. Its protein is CASSIADEGQYF.

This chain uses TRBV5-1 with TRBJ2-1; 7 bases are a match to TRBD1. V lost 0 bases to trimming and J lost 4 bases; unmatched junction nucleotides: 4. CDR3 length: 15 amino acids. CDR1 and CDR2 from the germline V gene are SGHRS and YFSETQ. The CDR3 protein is CASSLGDRRYNEQFF. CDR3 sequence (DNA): TGCGCCAGCAGCTTGGGGGACAGAAGATACAATGAGCAGTTCTTC.

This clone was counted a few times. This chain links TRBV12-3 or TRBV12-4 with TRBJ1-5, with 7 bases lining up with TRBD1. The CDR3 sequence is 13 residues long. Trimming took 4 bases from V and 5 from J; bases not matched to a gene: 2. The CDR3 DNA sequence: TGTGCCAGCAGTTCCGACAGGGATCAGCCCCAGCATTTT. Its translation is CASSSDRDQPQHF.

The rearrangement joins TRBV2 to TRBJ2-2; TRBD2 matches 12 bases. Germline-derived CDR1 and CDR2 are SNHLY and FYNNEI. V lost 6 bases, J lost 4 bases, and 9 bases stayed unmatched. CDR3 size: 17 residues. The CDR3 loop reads CASSVRGLAGVTGELFF. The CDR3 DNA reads TGTGCCAGCAGCGTCCGGGGACTAGCGGGCGTCACCGGGGAGCTGTTTTTT.

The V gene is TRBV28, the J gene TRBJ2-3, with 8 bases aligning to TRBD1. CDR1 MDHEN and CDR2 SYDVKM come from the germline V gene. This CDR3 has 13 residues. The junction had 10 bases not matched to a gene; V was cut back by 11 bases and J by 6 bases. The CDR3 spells CAGAGGLWDTQYF. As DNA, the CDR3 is TGTGCCGGAGCAGGGGGCCTTTGGGATACGCAGTATTTT.

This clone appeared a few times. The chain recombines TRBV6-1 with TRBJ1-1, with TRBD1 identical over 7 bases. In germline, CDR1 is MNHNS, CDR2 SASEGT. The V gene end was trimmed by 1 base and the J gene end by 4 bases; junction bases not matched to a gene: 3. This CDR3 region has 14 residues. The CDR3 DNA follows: TGTGCCAGCAGTGAAGGGGACAGACGCACTGAAGCTTTCTTT. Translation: CASSEGDRRTEAFF.

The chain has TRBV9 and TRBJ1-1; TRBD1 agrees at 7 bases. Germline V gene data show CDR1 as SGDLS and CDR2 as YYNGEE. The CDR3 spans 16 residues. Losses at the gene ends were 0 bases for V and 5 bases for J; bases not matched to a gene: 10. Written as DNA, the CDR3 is TGTGCCAGCAGCGTAGTAGGCAGGGGGTGGGGAACTGAAGCTTTCTTT. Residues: CASSVVGRGWGTEAFF.

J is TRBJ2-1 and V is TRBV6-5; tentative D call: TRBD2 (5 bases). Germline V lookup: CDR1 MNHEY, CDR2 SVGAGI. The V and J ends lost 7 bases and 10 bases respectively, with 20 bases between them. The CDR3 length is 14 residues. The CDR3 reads CASTTSSTRIEQFF. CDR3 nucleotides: TGTGCCAGCACTACCTCCTCAACTAGAATCGAGCAGTTCTTC.

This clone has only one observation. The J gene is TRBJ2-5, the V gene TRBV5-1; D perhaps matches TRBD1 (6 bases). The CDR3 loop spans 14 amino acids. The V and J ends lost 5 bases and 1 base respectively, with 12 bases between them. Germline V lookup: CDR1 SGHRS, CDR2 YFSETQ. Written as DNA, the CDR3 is TGCGCCAGCAGTCCGTACAGGGTCCAAGAGACCCAGTACTTC. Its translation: CASSPYRVQETQYF.

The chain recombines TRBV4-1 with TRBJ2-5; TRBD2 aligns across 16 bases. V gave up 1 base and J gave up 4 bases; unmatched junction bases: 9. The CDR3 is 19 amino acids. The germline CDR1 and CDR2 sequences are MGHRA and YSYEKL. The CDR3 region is CASSQAGLAGGGVLETQYF. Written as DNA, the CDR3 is TGCGCCAGCAGCCAAGCGGGACTAGCGGGGGGGGGTGTTTTAGAGACCCAGTACTTC.